This TCR beta chain is from a study of T cells in localized non-small cell lung cancer. General study results and limits: Median 57 top-100 tumor clones were shared with paired adjacent lung.

Regarding this clone: Its specificity is not known.

The method was immunoSEQ multiplex PCR; TCRdb's version includes in-frame clones alone and lacks a portion of them. This sample carries roughly 72,000 clones, over 75% of them seen once, and the ten largest clones take approximately 9.6%. This receptor was identified in a female donor of 60 years or more with stage I lung adenocarcinoma. The source material was peripheral blood, sampled before any cancer treatment.

DNA for the CDR3: TGTGCCAGCAGCCAAAGACCCCACATTTCAGGGGGCGCCGGGTCTGAAGCTTTCTTT. Translated: CASSQRPHISGGAGSEAFF. The chain joins TRBV14 to TRBJ1-1; 8 bases map to TRBD1. The CDR3 extends over 19 amino acids. Germline V gene sequence: CDR1 SGHDN, CDR2 FVKESK. The junction had 20 bases not matched to a gene; V was cut back by 2 bases and J by 6 bases.